The entry below gives a single T cell receptor beta chain sequence along with its context. What it binds is not known. The assay used deep level. Using immunoSEQ multiplex PCR, the repertoire was profiled, and TCRdb retains in-frame clones only, with some absent. The repertoire includes some 900,000 clones, about 80% of them detected once, and approximately 1.5% sits in the top ten. The data were obtained in a study of shared clonotypes between healthy human individuals. Study-level findings and limits: The study found lower generation probabilities in non-shared clonotypes than in those shared by all four donors.

CDR3 size: 14 residues. V lost 5 bases and J 2 bases, leaving 11 bases between the germline ends. Germline CDR1 SGHTA, CDR2 FQGNSA. Memory CD4+ cells were the fraction left after CD45RA+ naive selection. The rearrangement joins TRBV7-2 to TRBJ2-3; possible D gene TRBD2, 5 bases. The sequence was obtained from a man aged 18 to 29 in good health. The sequencing input was memory CD4+ T cells sorted from blood. Subset described: CD45RA-negative fraction. CDR3 nucleotides: TGTGCCAGCAGCACTACTAGAGCCACAGATACGCAGTATTTT. The encoded protein is CASSTTRATDTQYF.